This is a list of T cell receptor beta chains from one sample in a study of CD8+CD57+ T cells in acquired aplastic anemia. One entry per CDR3 protein results from TCRdb running MiXCR on the reads. The sample lists some 190,000 distinct CDR3 sequences, just over 45% occurring once. The specimen was sorted CD4+, CD8+, or CD8+CD57+ T cells (not recorded which) from PBMCs. The receptors here all came from a human donor in good health. The CDR3 runs from the conserved cysteine through the conserved F or W. The D gene is left open where the match is weak. Only some rows state a clone size, as once, few, many or a class for expanded clones.

j_gene: TRBJ1-1
abundance: .
v_gene: TRBV12-5
d_gene: TRBD1
CDR3nt: TGTGCTAGTGGTTCCCCATTGGACAGGATGAACACTGAAGCTTTCTTT
CDR3aa: CASGSPLDRMNTEAFF

j_gene: TRBJ2-3
abundance: .
v_gene: TRBV20-1
d_gene: TRBD2
CDR3nt: TGCAGTTACGGTCTAGCGGGACGCACAGATACGCAGTATTTT
CDR3aa: CSYGLAGRTDTQYF

j_gene: TRBJ1-2
abundance: many
v_gene: TRBV4-3
d_gene: TRBD1
CDR3nt: TGCGCCAGCAGCCAAGTGGGGACAGGCGTCGGCTATGGCTACACCTTC
CDR3aa: CASSQVGTGVGYGYTF

j_gene: TRBJ2-2
abundance: few
v_gene: TRBV3-1
d_gene: TRBD2
CDR3nt: TGTGCCAGCAGCTACCGCGGGAGATCCACCGGGGAGCTGTTTTTT
CDR3aa: CASSYRGRSTGELFF

j_gene: TRBJ1-5
abundance: few
v_gene: TRBV6-1
d_gene: .
CDR3nt: TGTGCCAGCAGTGAAGTTGGGAGCTCTAGCAATCAGCCCCAGCATTTT
CDR3aa: CASSEVGSSSNQPQHF

j_gene: TRBJ2-1
abundance: .
v_gene: TRBV10-1
d_gene: .
CDR3nt: TGCGCCAGCAGTGACCGAGGGGGGGTCCATGAGCAGTTCTTC
CDR3aa: CASSDRGGVHEQFF

j_gene: TRBJ1-1
abundance: few
v_gene: TRBV19
d_gene: TRBD1
CDR3nt: TGTGCCAGTTCACGGACAGGGTTGTCAGCTTTCTTT
CDR3aa: CASSRTGLSAFF

j_gene: TRBJ2-1
abundance: many
v_gene: TRBV4-3
d_gene: .
CDR3nt: TGCGCCAGCTCCAGGGGACGCGCGAGCTCCTACAATGAGCAGTTCTTC
CDR3aa: CASSRGRASSYNEQFF

j_gene: TRBJ2-7
abundance: .
v_gene: TRBV5-1
d_gene: .
CDR3nt: TGCGCCAGCAGCCTGGTAGGAGCTATTTCCTACGAGCAGTACTTC
CDR3aa: CASSLVGAISYEQYF

j_gene: TRBJ2-1
abundance: .
v_gene: TRBV28
d_gene: TRBD2
CDR3nt: TGTGCCAGCAGTTTAAGGGGTAGCAAGCGGGATCGCAATGAGCAGTTCTTC
CDR3aa: CASSLRGSKRDRNEQFF

j_gene: TRBJ2-2
abundance: .
v_gene: TRBV19
d_gene: TRBD2
CDR3nt: TGTGCCAGTCGCTTGCGGGAGGGCACCGGGGAGCTGTTTTTT
CDR3aa: CASRLREGTGELFF

j_gene: TRBJ2-5
abundance: .
v_gene: TRBV7-9
d_gene: TRBD2
CDR3nt: TGTGCCAGCCCCGACCGGACTAGCGGGAGAGGCGGGACCCAGTACTTC
CDR3aa: CASPDRTSGRGGTQYF

j_gene: TRBJ2-7
abundance: many
v_gene: TRBV29-1
d_gene: .
CDR3nt: TGCAGCGCGGAAAGGGGGGGGGATAGGGGCCGGACCTACGAGCAGTACTTC
CDR3aa: CSAERGGDRGRTYEQYF

j_gene: TRBJ2-1
abundance: .
v_gene: TRBV11-1
d_gene: .
CDR3nt: TGTGCCAGCAGCTTAGACTTAGCGGTAGATAGGGATGAGCAGTTCTTC
CDR3aa: CASSLDLAVDRDEQFF

j_gene: TRBJ1-2
abundance: .
v_gene: TRBV7-8
d_gene: .
CDR3nt: TGTGCCAGCAGCTTCAGCGGTGTCCAGTCCCGGTATGGCTACACCTTC
CDR3aa: CASSFSGVQSRYGYTF

j_gene: TRBJ2-7
abundance: .
v_gene: TRBV7-6
d_gene: TRBD1
CDR3nt: TGTGCCAGCAGCTTATCGGGACAGGGGGTCTACGAGCAGTACTTC
CDR3aa: CASSLSGQGVYEQYF

j_gene: TRBJ2-7
abundance: many
v_gene: TRBV9
d_gene: TRBD2
CDR3nt: TGTGCCAGCAGCGGATCTACTAGCGGGAGCTACGAGCAGTACTTC
CDR3aa: CASSGSTSGSYEQYF